Described below is a single T cell receptor (beta chain) sequence and its context. Antigen unknown. These data come from a study of cytomegalovirus exposure and HLA in healthy donors. Study-wide results and caveats: Some V segments, TRBV6-2 and TRBV6-3 among them, were indistinguishable and were therefore excluded. Later analysis found that TCR beta chains associated with HLA were more clonally expanded than other, equally common chains. Three CMV-associated chains proved CMV antigen-specific in vitro.

The PCR contained 60 Vbeta and 13 Jbeta primers. The data were produced by immunoSEQ multiplex PCR, yet TCRdb's version contains in-frame clones alone and is incomplete. The sample yields about 130,000 clones, roughly 78% seen once. Between the trimmed V and J ends, which lost 4 bases and 0 bases, there was a span of 8 bases. The CDR3 is 14 residues long. Germline V CDR1 and CDR2: SGHRS, YFSETQ. The chain employs TRBV5-1 and TRBJ2-4; D remains unclear. This clonotype was sampled from a young man in good health. Sequencing used PBMCs. CDR3 DNA sequence: TGCGCCAGCAGCACAGAGTTAGCCAAAAACATTCAGTACTTC. Translation gives CASSTELAKNIQYF.